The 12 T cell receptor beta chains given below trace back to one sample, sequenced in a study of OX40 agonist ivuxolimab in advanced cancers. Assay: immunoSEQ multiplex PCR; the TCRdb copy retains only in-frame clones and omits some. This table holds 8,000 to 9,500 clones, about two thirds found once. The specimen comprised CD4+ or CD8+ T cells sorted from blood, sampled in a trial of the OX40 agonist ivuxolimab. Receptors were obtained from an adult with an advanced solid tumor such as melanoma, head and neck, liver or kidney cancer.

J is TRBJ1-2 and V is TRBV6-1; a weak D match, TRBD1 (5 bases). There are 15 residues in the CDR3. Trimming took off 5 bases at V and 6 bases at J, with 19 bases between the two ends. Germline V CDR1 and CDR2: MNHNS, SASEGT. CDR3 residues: CASSWTGTHGDGYTF. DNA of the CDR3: TGTGCCAGCAGTTGGACCGGGACCCACGGGGATGGCTACACCTTC.

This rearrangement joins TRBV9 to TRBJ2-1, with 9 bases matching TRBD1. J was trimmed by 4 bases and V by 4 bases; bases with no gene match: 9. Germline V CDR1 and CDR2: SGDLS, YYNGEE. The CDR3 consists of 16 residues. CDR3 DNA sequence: TGTGCCAGCAGCCCGGAGGGACAGGGAAATTACAATGAGCAGTTCTTC. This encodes CASSPEGQGNYNEQFF.

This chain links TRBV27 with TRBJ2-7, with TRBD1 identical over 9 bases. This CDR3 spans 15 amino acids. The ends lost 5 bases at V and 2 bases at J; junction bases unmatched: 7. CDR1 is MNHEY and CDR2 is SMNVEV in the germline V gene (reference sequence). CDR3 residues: CASSAGQGFPYEQYF. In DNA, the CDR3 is TGTGCCAGCAGTGCCGGACAGGGGTTTCCCTACGAGCAGTACTTC.

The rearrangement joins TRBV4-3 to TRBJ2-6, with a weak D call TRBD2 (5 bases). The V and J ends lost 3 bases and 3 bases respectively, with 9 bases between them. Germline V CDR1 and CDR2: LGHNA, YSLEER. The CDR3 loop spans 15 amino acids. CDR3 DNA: TGCGCCAGCAGCCATCTCGGGGATGGGGCCAACGTCCTGACTTTC. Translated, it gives CASSHLGDGANVLTF.

In DNA, the CDR3 is TGCGCCAGCAGCTTGGTCAGGGGACAAGAGCAGTTCTTC. This codes for CASSLVRGQEQFF. The rearrangement uses TRBV5-1 and TRBJ2-1, with D possibly matching TRBD1 (6 bases). V was shortened by 0 bases and J by 10 bases, with 11 bases between the two germline ends. This CDR3 region has 13 residues. Germline CDR1 SGHRS, CDR2 YFSETQ. The complete variable domain, with remaining parts taken from reference TRBV5-1 and TRBJ2-1, reads KAGVTQTPRYLIKTRGQQVTLSCSPISGHRSVSWYQQTPGQGLQFLFEYFSETQRNKGNFPGRFSGRQFSNSRSEMNVSTLELGDSALYLCASSLVRGQEQFFGPGTRLTVL.

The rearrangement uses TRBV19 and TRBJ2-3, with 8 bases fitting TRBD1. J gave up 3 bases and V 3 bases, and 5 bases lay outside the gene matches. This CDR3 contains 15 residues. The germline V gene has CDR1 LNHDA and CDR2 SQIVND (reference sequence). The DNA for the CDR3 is TGTGCCAGTAGTATCCGGCAGGGGGCAACAGATACGCAGTATTTT. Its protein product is CASSIRQGATDTQYF.

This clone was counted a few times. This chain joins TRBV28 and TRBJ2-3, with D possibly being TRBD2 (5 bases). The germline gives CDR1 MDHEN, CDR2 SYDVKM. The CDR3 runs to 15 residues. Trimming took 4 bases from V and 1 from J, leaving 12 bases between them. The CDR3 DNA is TGTGCCAGCAGTTCCGACCCCGGGGGCACAGATACGCAGTATTTT. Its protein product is CASSSDPGGTDTQYF.

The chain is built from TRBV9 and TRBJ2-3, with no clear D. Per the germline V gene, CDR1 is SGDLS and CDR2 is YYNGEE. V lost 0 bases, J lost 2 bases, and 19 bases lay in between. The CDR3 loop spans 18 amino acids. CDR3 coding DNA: TGTGCCAGCAGCGTAGCTTCGGTTCTAGAGCGTCACACAGATACGCAGTATTTT. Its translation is CASSVASVLERHTDTQYF. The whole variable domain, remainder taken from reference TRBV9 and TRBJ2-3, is DSGVTQTPKHLITATGQRVTLRCSPRSGDLSVYWYQQSLDQGLQFLIQYYNGEERAKGNILERFSAQQFPDLHSELNLSSLELGDSALYFCASSVASVLERHTDTQYFGPGTRLTVL.

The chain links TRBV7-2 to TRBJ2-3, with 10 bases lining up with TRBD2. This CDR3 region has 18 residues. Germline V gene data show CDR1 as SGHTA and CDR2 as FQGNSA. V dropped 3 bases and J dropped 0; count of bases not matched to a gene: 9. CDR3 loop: CASSFSLAGEGSTDTQYF. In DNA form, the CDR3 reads TGTGCCAGCAGCTTCTCCCTAGCGGGAGAGGGAAGCACAGATACGCAGTATTTT.

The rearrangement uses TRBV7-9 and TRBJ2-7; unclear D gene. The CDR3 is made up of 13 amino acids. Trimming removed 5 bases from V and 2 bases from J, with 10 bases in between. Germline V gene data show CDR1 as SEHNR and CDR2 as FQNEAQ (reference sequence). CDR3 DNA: TGTGCCAGCAGCCCGGTCTCACCCTACGAGCAGTACTTC. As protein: CASSPVSPYEQYF. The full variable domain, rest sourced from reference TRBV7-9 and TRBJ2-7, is DTGVSQNPRHKITKRGQNVTFRCDPISEHNRLYWYRQTLGQGPEFLTYFQNEAQLEKSRLLSDRFSAERPKGSFSTLEIQRTEQGDSAMYLCASSPVSPYEQYFGPGTRLTVT.

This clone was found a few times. DNA of the CDR3: TGTGCCAGCAGCCCCCTAGGCAGTACAGGGATCGACGAGCAGTACTTC. Protein sequence: CASSPLGSTGIDEQYF. The rearrangement links TRBV27 to TRBJ2-7; D perhaps matches TRBD1 (6 bases). Germline V lookup: CDR1 MNHEY, CDR2 SMNVEV (reference sequence). CDR3 size: 16 residues. V lost 6 bases, J lost 5 bases, and 23 bases lay in between.

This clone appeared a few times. CDR3: CASSQDSSGGYEQYF. CDR3 in DNA: TGTGCCAGCAGCCAAGATTCTAGCGGGGGATACGAGCAGTACTTC. The chain employs TRBV4-2 and TRBJ2-7; TRBD2 matches 10 bases. The CDR3 runs to 15 residues. Germline lookup yields CDR1 LGHNA and CDR2 YNFKEQ. With 0 bases clipped from V and 4 bases from J, the junction kept 3 bases outside the gene matches.